This T cell receptor beta chain was recorded in a study of T cell responses to AZD1222 COVID-19 vaccine. The CDR3 length is 16 residues. Germline values: CDR1 SGHRS, CDR2 YFSETQ. V lost 4 bases and J lost 3; bases outside the gene matches: 8. Assay: immunoSEQ multiplex PCR; the TCRdb copy retains only in-frame clones and omits some. The sample lists some 31,000 clones, about 84% seen once, with roughly 4.9% in the top ten. This clone was detected a few times. The sequenced sample was peripheral blood, obtained 28 days after the second AZD1222 dose. The receptor comes from an adult who received the AZD1222 COVID-19 vaccine. V is TRBV5-1 and J is TRBJ1-3; 9 bases line up with TRBD1. The CDR3 spells CASSVLGQGGGNTIYF. The CDR3, as DNA: TGCGCCAGCAGCGTACTGGGACAGGGAGGTGGAAACACCATATATTTT. Supplemented by reference TRBV5-1 and TRBJ1-3, the full variable domain reads KAGVTQTPRYLIKTRGQQVTLSCSPISGHRSVSWYQQTPGQGLQFLFEYFSETQRNKGNFPGRFSGRQFSNSRSEMNVSTLELGDSALYLCASSVLGQGGGNTIYFGEGSWLTVV.